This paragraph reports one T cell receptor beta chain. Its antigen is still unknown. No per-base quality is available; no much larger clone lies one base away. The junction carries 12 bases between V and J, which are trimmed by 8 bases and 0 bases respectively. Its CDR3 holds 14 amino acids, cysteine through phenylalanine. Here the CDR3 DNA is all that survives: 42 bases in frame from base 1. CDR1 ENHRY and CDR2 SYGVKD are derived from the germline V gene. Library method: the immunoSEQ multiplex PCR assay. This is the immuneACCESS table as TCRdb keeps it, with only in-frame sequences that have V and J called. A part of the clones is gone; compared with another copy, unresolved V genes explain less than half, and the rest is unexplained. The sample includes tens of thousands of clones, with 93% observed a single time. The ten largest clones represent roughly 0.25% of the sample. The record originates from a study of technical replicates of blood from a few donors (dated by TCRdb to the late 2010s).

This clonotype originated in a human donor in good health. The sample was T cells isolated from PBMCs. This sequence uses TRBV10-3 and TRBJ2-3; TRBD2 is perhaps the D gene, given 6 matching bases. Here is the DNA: TGTGCCATCCAAAATAGCGGAAGCACAGATACGCAGTATTTT. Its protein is CAIQNSGSTDTQYF.